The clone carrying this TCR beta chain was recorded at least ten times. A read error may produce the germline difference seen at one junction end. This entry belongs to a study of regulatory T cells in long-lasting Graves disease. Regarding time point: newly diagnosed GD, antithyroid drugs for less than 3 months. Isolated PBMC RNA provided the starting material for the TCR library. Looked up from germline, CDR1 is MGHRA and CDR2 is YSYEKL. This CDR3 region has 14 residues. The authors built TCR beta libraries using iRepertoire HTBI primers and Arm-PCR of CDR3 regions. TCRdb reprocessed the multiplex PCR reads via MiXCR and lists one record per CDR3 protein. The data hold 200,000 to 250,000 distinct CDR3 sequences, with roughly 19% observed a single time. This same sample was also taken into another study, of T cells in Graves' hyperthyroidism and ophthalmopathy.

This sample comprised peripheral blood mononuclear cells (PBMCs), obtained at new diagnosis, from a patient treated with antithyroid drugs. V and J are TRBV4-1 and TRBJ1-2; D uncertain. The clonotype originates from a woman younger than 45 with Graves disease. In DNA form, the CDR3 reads TGTGCCAGCAGCCAAGATAGCGGTACCTATGGCTACACCTTC. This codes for CASSQDSGTYGYTF.